This T cell receptor (beta chain) came from a study of CD8 T cells in ankylosing spondylitis. The germline V gene encodes CDR1 LNHDA and CDR2 SQIVND (reference sequence). Trimming stripped 2 bases from V and 0 bases from J, with 5 bases between. The CDR3 length is 13 residues. This clonotype was observed many times. TCRdb ran MiXCR on the 5' RACE reads and lists one entry per CDR3 protein. The data contain 150,000 to 200,000 distinct CDR3 sequences, approximately 16% of them seen just once; the ten biggest clones take up around 7.6%. The TCR comes from a male donor with ankylosing spondylitis or in good health (not recorded which). J is TRBJ2-7 and V is TRBV19, with D hard to call. Sequencing was done on a sample of blood, either unsorted or a sorted T cell fraction (not recorded which). As DNA, the CDR3 is TGTGCCAGTAGTATAACAAGCTCCTACGAGCAGTACTTC. It translates to CASSITSSYEQYF. Looking up the rest from reference TRBV19 and TRBJ2-7 gives the full variable domain: DGGITQSPKYLFRKEGQNVTLSCEQNLNHDAMYWYRQDPGQGLRLIYYSQIVNDFQKGDIAEGYSVSREKKESFPLTVTSAQKNPTAFYLCASSITSSYEQYFGPGTRLTVT.